This T cell receptor beta chain was sequenced for a study of CD8 T cells in Susac syndrome (dated by TCRdb to between 2019 and 2020). Some background on the complete study: Of the Susac syndrome patients who were sequenced, roughly 6 had clinically active disease and roughly eight were in clinical remission. Whether CD8+ T cell activation and differentiation in Susac syndrome was antigen driven was tested using repertoire sequencing. At the time of blood withdrawal, Susac syndrome patients were either therapy-naive, taking corticosteroids (with some also receiving IVIg), or on IVIg alone. Study-wide conclusions, independent of this receptor: No clonal expansion was detected in the CD4+ T cell repertoire of Susac syndrome patients. The study acknowledged that relatively few individuals were included in the TCR sequencing and HLA analysis.

RNA was extracted using the RNeasy kit, and roughly 0.5 to 1 microgram was reverse transcribed with random hexamers. TCR beta CDR3 regions were amplified with the immunoSEQ multiplex PCR assay covering 54 Vbeta and 13 Jbeta segments. To correct PCR amplification bias, a synthetic template baseline was used for both primer optimization and computational correction. In the source study's methods: Reads were assigned to V, D and J genes according to IMGT and analyzed in immunoSEQ Analyzer, with only productive sequences retained. Clonality was computed as one minus Shannon entropy normalized by log2 of the number of productive unique sequences. For each patient and control, public and private clones were evaluated within the 100 most prevalent clones. A clone was defined as Susac-specific if it was absent from the healthy and MS cohorts, from roughly 1,000 published viral clones and from other ImmuneACCESS disease sequences. Clones were called with MiXCR by TCRdb after fastp trimmed the public reads at Q25, and only in-frame beta chains were retained. Under each unique CDR3 protein, matching rows form one entry showing the most common genes and DNA. The authors' filters were not applied to this entry. In this sample the table shows 95,000 to 150,000 distinct CDR3 sequences, roughly 95% of which occur a single time. The ten largest account for about 0.13% of the sample.

High-throughput TCR beta sequencing profiled peripheral blood CD8+ and CD4+ T cells from healthy donors, Susac syndrome patients and multiple sclerosis patients. Recently defined diagnostic criteria for definite or probable disease were met by the Susac syndrome patients. Bulk CD8+ and CD4+ T cells were purified by magnetic negative isolation, while CD8+ TEMRA cells were enriched using FACS. Blood was drawn into EDTA tubes, processed within 24 hours, and PBMCs were isolated by density gradient centrifugation. PBMCs destined for TCR sequencing were cryopreserved in liquid nitrogen and later thawed in a 37 °C water bath. The sorted or isolated CD4+, CD8+ and CD8+ TEMRA cells reached a purity of at least 90%. From cysteine to phenylalanine, the CDR3 is 16 amino acids long. Only the CDR3 region is kept as DNA, spanning 48 bases read in frame from base 1. The germline V gene supplies CDR1 LGHNA and CDR2 YNFKEQ. V drops 1 base and J drops 0 bases, leaving 13 bases in between.

This clonotype occurred once. Its antigen remains undetermined. No qualities accompany the bases; no much larger clone lies one base away. One read gives only weak evidence. This receptor was taken from a human donor with Susac syndrome. The source material was CD4+ T cells from PBMCs. The chain is made from TRBV4-2 and TRBJ2-7; the best D guess is TRBD2, with 6 bases matching. The CDR3 corresponds to CASSQALAGSSYEQYF. The DNA is TGTGCCAGCAGCCAAGCACTAGCTGGAAGCTCCTACGAGCAGTACTTC.